A selection of T cell receptor beta chains follows, all from one sample in a study of blood T cell repertoires in COVID-19. The data were produced by immunoSEQ multiplex PCR, yet TCRdb's version contains in-frame clones alone and is incomplete. The data show approximately 320,000 clones, over 85% seen once. The sample taken for sequencing was PBMCs or T cells enriched from blood (not recorded which). All receptors come from a man in his 60s who had recovered from COVID-19. The CDR3 runs from the conserved cysteine through the conserved F or W. The D gene is left open where the match is weak. Where a row states a size, it is once, few, many or the class of an expanded clone; other rows omit it.

V	D	J	size	CDR3	DNA
TRBV6-5	-	TRBJ2-7	-	CASSYFQGYEQYF	TGTGCCAGCAGTTACTTTCAGGGCTACGAGCAGTACTTC
TRBV15	TRBD1	TRBJ1-1	once	CATSRAGTGKTEAFF	TGTGCCACCAGCAGAGCCGGGACAGGGAAGACTGAAGCTTTCTTT
TRBV15	-	TRBJ1-1	-	CATSAYPTELNTEAFF	TGTGCCACCAGCGCCTACCCGACAGAATTGAACACTGAAGCTTTCTTT
TRBV5-4	TRBD2	TRBJ2-3	-	CASSLMSSGKGTDTQYF	TGTGCCAGCAGCTTGATGTCTAGCGGAAAAGGGACAGATACGCAGTATTTT
TRBV3-1/TRBV3-2	-	TRBJ1-1	-	CASSQVGANTEAFF	TGTGCCAGCAGCCAAGTGGGCGCGAACACTGAAGCTTTCTTT
TRBV10-2	TRBD2	TRBJ2-7	-	CASSELAGVMYEQYF	TGCGCCAGCAGTGAGCTAGCGGGAGTTATGTACGAGCAGTACTTC
TRBV2	TRBD2	TRBJ2-3	-	CASRRLASTDTQYF	TGTGCCAGCAGAAGACTAGCGAGCACAGATACGCAGTATTTT
TRBV3-1/TRBV3-2	TRBD2	TRBJ2-2	-	CASSQGTGTSGIQVTGELFF	TGTGCCAGCAGCCAAGGCACCGGGACTAGCGGGATCCAGGTCACCGGGGAGCTGTTTTTT
TRBV19	-	TRBJ1-5	few	CASSNPSEAGNQPQHF	TGTGCCAGTAGTAACCCTAGTGAGGCAGGCAATCAGCCCCAGCATTTT
TRBV2	TRBD2	TRBJ2-5	-	CASGRPGGPKYF	TGTGCCAGCGGAAGACCGGGAGGCCCGAAGTACTTC
TRBV5-4	TRBD1	TRBJ2-7	many	CASSLEDREGEQYF	TGTGCCAGCAGCTTGGAGGACAGGGAAGGCGAGCAGTACTTC
TRBV9	TRBD1	TRBJ2-7	-	CASSALDRGFYEQYF	TGTGCCAGCAGCGCCTTGGACAGGGGGTTTTACGAGCAGTACTTC
TRBV5-1	-	TRBJ1-1	-	CASSLDRERTEAFF	TGCGCCAGCAGCTTGGACAGGGAAAGGACTGAAGCTTTCTTT
TRBV27	-	TRBJ1-5	-	CASSLWGGSNQPQHF	TGTGCCAGCAGTTTATGGGGGGGAAGCAATCAGCCCCAGCATTTT
TRBV3-1/TRBV3-2	-	TRBJ1-3	-	CASSQGEGFSIYF	TGTGCCAGCAGCCAAGGGGAGGGCTTCTCGATATATTTT
TRBV2	TRBD1	TRBJ2-7	-	CASSVQGTGSYEQYF	TGTGCCAGCAGCGTTCAGGGGACAGGCTCCTACGAGCAGTACTTC
TRBV10-3	TRBD2	TRBJ2-2	-	CAISESGGRLTGELFF	TGTGCCATCAGTGAAAGCGGGGGGCGGCTCACCGGGGAGCTGTTTTTT
TRBV7-9	TRBD2	TRBJ2-7	-	CASSGGTSGRFVYEQYF	TGTGCCAGCAGCGGTGGGACTAGCGGGAGATTCGTCTACGAGCAGTACTTC
TRBV5-5	TRBD1	TRBJ1-2	-	CASSPGGGYGYTF	TGTGCCAGCAGTCCAGGGGGCGGCTATGGCTACACCTTC
TRBV7-9	TRBD2	TRBJ2-5	-	CASSSYSGGEETQYF	TGTGCCAGCAGCTCCTATAGCGGGGGGGAAGAGACCCAGTACTTC
TRBV5-1	-	TRBJ1-1	few	CASSLNRPTEAFF	TGCGCCAGCAGCTTGAACAGGCCCACTGAAGCTTTCTTT
TRBV5-1	-	TRBJ2-7	-	CASSGTTGSYEQYF	TGCGCCAGCAGCGGGACGACAGGTTCCTACGAGCAGTACTTC
TRBV7-9	-	TRBJ2-1	-	CASSLDREFRGAYNEQFF	TGTGCCAGCAGCTTAGACCGAGAGTTTAGAGGTGCCTACAATGAGCAGTTCTTC
TRBV20-1	-	TRBJ1-1	-	CSASRGSEAFF	TGCAGTGCTAGCCGGGGAAGCGAAGCTTTCTTT
TRBV19	TRBD1	TRBJ1-1	-	CASSKQMTGGTTEAFF	TGTGCCAGTAGTAAGCAAATGACAGGGGGGACCACTGAAGCTTTCTTT
TRBV6-5	-	TRBJ1-6	-	CASSPGKNSPLHF	TGTGCCAGCAGCCCAGGGAAGAATTCACCCCTCCACTTT
TRBV23-1	-	TRBJ1-6	-	CASSQQANIKSPLHF	TGCGCCAGCAGTCAACAGGCCAATATAAAATCACCCCTCCACTTT
TRBV11-3	-	TRBJ2-5	-	CASSYGQRRGTQYF	TGTGCCAGCAGCTACGGCCAACGAAGGGGGACCCAGTACTTC
TRBV6-5	-	TRBJ1-1	-	CASSYGAGMNTEAFF	TGTGCCAGCAGTTACGGCGCAGGCATGAACACTGAAGCTTTCTTT
TRBV4-2	TRBD1	TRBJ2-5	-	CASSQGDRGSETQYF	TGTGCCAGCAGCCAAGGGGACAGGGGTTCTGAGACCCAGTACTTC
TRBV4-2	TRBD1	TRBJ1-2	-	CASSQVSGGSGGYTF	TGTGCCAGCAGCCAAGTTTCAGGGGGTTCGGGGGGCTACACCTTC
TRBV20-1	-	TRBJ2-7	-	CSASNSYDEQYF	TGCAGTGCTAGTAACAGCTATGACGAGCAGTACTTC
TRBV4-2	TRBD1	TRBJ1-2	-	CASSQMGQGGGYGYTF	TGTGCCAGCAGCCAAATGGGACAGGGAGGTGGCTATGGCTACACCTTC
TRBV11-3	TRBD2	TRBJ2-5	-	CASSLGLAGFQETQYF	TGTGCCAGCAGCTTAGGATTAGCGGGGTTCCAAGAGACCCAGTACTTC
TRBV28	-	TRBJ1-5	-	CASTVVDIRRGNQPQHF	TGTGCCAGCACGGTAGTGGATATTAGAAGGGGGAATCAGCCCCAGCATTTT
TRBV7-6	TRBD2	TRBJ2-7	-	CASSPGAAGDYEQYF	TGTGCCAGCAGCCCTGGGGCGGCGGGAGACTACGAGCAGTACTTC
TRBV30	TRBD1	TRBJ1-2	-	CAWSQGGAYGYTF	TGTGCCTGGAGTCAAGGGGGCGCCTATGGCTACACCTTC
TRBV28	-	TRBJ1-2	-	CAIKAGLNGYTF	TGTGCCATTAAGGCAGGGTTGAATGGCTACACCTTC
TRBV2	TRBD2	TRBJ2-1	many	CASRDYLGNEQFF	TGTGCCAGCCGGGACTACCTGGGGAATGAGCAGTTCTTC
TRBV7-9	TRBD1	TRBJ2-1	-	CASSLAPGTGGYEQFF	TGTGCCAGCAGCTTAGCGCCCGGGACAGGAGGCTATGAGCAGTTCTTC
TRBV5-6	TRBD1	TRBJ1-4	-	CASSSYGTGIATNEKLFF	TGTGCCAGCAGCTCCTATGGGACAGGGATTGCAACTAATGAAAAACTGTTTTTT
TRBV30	-	TRBJ1-3	-	CAWSVRGNTIYF	TGTGCCTGGAGTGTTCGGGGAAACACCATATATTTT
TRBV18	TRBD1	TRBJ2-3	-	CASSRLSRDRGTDTQYF	TGTGCCAGCTCACGACTAAGCCGGGACAGGGGCACAGATACGCAGTATTTT
TRBV5-5	TRBD1	TRBJ2-1	-	CASSFGQGRNEQFF	TGTGCCAGCAGCTTCGGACAGGGTCGAAATGAGCAGTTCTTC
TRBV4-2	-	TRBJ2-2	-	CASSHPQMTNTGELFF	TGTGCCAGCAGCCACCCGCAGATGACGAACACCGGGGAGCTGTTTTTT
TRBV6-2/TRBV6-3	-	TRBJ1-6	-	CASSYSGGWNSPLHF	TGTGCCAGCAGTTACTCGGGAGGGTGGAATTCACCCCTCCACTTT
TRBV5-5	-	TRBJ2-2	-	CASSDDRGGDTGELFF	TGTGCCAGCTCAGATGACCGGGGTGGGGACACCGGGGAGCTGTTTTTT
TRBV6-1	TRBD1	TRBJ1-6	few	CASSEAPGGVGSPLHF	TGTGCCAGCAGTGAAGCGCCAGGGGGCGTCGGTTCACCCCTCCACTTT
TRBV7-9	-	TRBJ1-1	-	CASSLGAGRNTEAFF	TGTGCCAGCAGCTTAGGTGCAGGGCGGAACACTGAAGCTTTCTTT
TRBV19	-	TRBJ1-4	-	CATSRQFEVEKLFF	TGTGCCACCTCCCGCCAGTTTGAAGTAGAAAAACTGTTTTTT